This T cell receptor beta chain was documented in a study of T cell changes during pregnancy in multiple sclerosis. Assay used: immunoSEQ multiplex PCR; TCRdb lists only in-frame clones, some missing. The sample lists tens of thousands of clones, roughly 92% occurring once. The material was CD4+ T cells from peripheral blood mononuclear cells, obtained in the second trimester of pregnancy. The clonotype comes from a female donor in good health, enrolled as a control in a pregnancy study.

In nucleotides, the CDR3 is TGTGCCAGCAGTTTAGAGGGGACTAGCGGCTACAATGAGCAGTTCTTC. Translation: CASSLEGTSGYNEQFF. This chain connects TRBV28 to TRBJ2-1; 11 nucleotides match TRBD2. The length of the CDR3 is 16 residues. Germline lookup yields CDR1 MDHEN and CDR2 SYDVKM. V trimming: 2 bases; J trimming: 3 bases; junction bases outside the gene matches: 3. The entire variable domain, with the rest obtained from reference TRBV28 and TRBJ2-1, is as follows: DVKVTQSSRYLVKRTGEKVFLECVQDMDHENMFWYRQDPGLGLRLIYFSYDVKMKEKGDIPEGYSVSREKKERFSLILESASTNQTSMYLCASSLEGTSGYNEQFFGPGTRLTVL.